This T cell receptor beta chain stems from a study of cytomegalovirus exposure and HLA in healthy donors. Concerning this clone: Its specificity is unknown.

Findings and limits, study-wide: Presence/absence analyses supposed approximately even sequencing depth among donors.

CDR1 is SQVTM, CDR2 ANQGSEA, per germline. This CDR3 contains 20 residues. V gave up 4 bases and J gave up 0 bases; unmatched junction bases: 24. PCR involved 60 Vbeta and 13 Jbeta primers. Sequencing used immunoSEQ multiplex PCR; TCRdb keeps in-frame clones, though not all of them. This table holds approximately 290,000 clones, roughly 80% found once. This TCR came from a girl aged 2 to 9 in good health and CMV-seronegative. This rearrangement joins TRBV29-1 to TRBJ2-7; 7 bases agree with TRBD1. The sequencing input was PBMCs. CDR3 DNA: TGCAGCGTTGCCTCAATCCCGACAGGGTCTAGTGTTGCGATCTCCTACGAGCAGTACTTC. Amino acid sequence: CSVASIPTGSSVAISYEQYF.